This T cell receptor beta chain emerged from a study of Ad26.COV2.S vaccination and SARS-CoV-2 variants. Study-wide context: Dosing was one shot or two shots 56 days apart.

Method: immunoSEQ multiplex PCR; TCRdb's copy keeps in-frame clones and lacks some. The data contain about 400,000 clones, 83% of them singletons. This sample's treatment: some 20 received Ad26.COV2.S at low or high dose, single or two shots; a few received placebo; per-sample allocation not given. Sampling happened 63 days after the first vaccine or placebo injection. This vaccine is an Ad26 vector that expresses the Wuhan-strain SARS-CoV-2 spike. Study-level points and caveats: Responses of spike-specific T cells (both CD8+ and CD4+) reportedly showed substantial breadth after vaccination.

Concerning this clone itself: Its antigen is still unknown.

The V and J ends lost 3 bases and 1 base respectively, with 12 bases between them. The length of the CDR3 is 15 residues. Germline CDR1 reads SEHNR; CDR2 reads FQNEAQ (reference sequence). V and J are TRBV7-9 and TRBJ1-1; D is possibly TRBD1 (5 bases). The sequenced sample was peripheral blood, obtained in a trial of Ad26.COV2.S vaccine versus placebo. The sequence derives from a person between 18 and 65 years old who received the Ad26.COV2.S COVID-19 vaccine or a placebo. The CDR3 here is CASSLYQGKNTEAFF. The CDR3 nucleotides are TGTGCCAGCAGCTTGTACCAGGGAAAGAACACTGAAGCTTTCTTT. The full variable domain, with the rest looked up from reference TRBV7-9 and TRBJ1-1, is DTGVSQNPRHKITKRGQNVTFRCDPISEHNRLYWYRQTLGQGPEFLTYFQNEAQLEKSRLLSDRFSAERPKGSFSTLEIQRTEQGDSAMYLCASSLYQGKNTEAFFGQGTRLTVV.